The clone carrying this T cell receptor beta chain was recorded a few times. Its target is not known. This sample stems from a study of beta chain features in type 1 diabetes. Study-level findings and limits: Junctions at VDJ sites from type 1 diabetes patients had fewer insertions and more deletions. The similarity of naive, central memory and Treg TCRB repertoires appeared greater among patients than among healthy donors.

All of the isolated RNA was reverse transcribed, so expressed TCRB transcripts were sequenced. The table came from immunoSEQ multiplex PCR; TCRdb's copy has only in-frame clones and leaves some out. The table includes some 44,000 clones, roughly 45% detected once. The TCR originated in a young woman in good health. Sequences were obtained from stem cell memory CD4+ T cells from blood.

The CDR3 DNA sequence: TGCAGTGCCGGGGGTGGGGGTTCGCAGTTCTTC. Its protein product is CSAGGGGSQFF. The V and J genes are TRBV20-1 and TRBJ2-1, with D possibly TRBD2 on 6 matching bases. Trimming cost V 6 bases and J 12 bases, with 15 bases left between them. The germline CDR1 and CDR2 sequences are DFQATT and SNEGSKA (reference sequence). The CDR3 extends over 11 amino acids.